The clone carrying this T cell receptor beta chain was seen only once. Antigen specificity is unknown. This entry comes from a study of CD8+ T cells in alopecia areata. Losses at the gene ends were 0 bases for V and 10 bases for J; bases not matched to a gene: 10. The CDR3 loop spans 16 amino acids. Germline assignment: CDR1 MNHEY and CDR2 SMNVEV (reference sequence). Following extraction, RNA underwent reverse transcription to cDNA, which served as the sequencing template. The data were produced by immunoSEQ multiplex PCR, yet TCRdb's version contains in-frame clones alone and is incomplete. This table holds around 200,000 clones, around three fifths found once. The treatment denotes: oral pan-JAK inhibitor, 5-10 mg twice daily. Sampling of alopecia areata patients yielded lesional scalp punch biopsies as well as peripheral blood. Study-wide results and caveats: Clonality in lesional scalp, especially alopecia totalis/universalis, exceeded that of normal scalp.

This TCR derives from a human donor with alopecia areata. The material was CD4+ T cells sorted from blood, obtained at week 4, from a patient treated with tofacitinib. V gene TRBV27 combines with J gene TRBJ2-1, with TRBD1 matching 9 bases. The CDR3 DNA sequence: TGTGCCAGCAGTTTATCCGCCGGGACAGGGTTTGGCGAGCAGTTCTTC. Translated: CASSLSAGTGFGEQFF.